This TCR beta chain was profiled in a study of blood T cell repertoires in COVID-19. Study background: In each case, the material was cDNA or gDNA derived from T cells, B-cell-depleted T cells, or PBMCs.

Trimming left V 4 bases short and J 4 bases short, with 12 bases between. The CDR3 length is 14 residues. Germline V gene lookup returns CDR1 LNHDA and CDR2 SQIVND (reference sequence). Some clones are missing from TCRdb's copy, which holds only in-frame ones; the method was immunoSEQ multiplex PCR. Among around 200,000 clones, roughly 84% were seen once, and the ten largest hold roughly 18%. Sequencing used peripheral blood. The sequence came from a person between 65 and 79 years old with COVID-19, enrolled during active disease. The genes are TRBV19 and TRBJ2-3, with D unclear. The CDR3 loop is CASSRVGPPDTQYF. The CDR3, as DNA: TGTGCCAGTAGTAGGGTTGGGCCCCCAGATACGCAGTATTTT.